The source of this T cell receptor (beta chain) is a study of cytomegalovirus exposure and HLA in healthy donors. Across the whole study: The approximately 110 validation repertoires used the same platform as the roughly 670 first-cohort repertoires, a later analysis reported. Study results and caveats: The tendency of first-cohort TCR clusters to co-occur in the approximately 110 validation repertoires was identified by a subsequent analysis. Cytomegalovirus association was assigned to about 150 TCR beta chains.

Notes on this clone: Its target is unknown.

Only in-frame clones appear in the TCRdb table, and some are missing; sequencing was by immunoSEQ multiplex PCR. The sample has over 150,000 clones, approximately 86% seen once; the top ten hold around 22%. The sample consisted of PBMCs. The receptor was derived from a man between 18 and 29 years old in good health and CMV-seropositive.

For the CDR3, the DNA is TGTGCCAGCAGCCCAACTAGCGGGTCACTCACCGGGGAGCTGTTTTTT. Translated: CASSPTSGSLTGELFF. The rearrangement uses TRBV7-3 and TRBJ2-2; TRBD2 agrees at 9 bases. The CDR3 contains 16 residues. The V segment lost 5 bases and the J segment 4 bases; nucleotides outside the gene matches: 8. The V gene's germline CDR1 is SGHTA and CDR2 FQGTGA.